These 8 T cell receptor beta chains were all obtained from the same sample, sequenced in a study of blood T cells in healthy people across ages. A sample-barcoded 5' primer and a J-beta primer mix were used in a second PCR of roughly 6 to 12 cycles. TCRdb recomputed calls from the 5' RACE reads with MiXCR, one row per CDR3 protein. This table has about 1.1 million distinct CDR3 sequences, more than 30% appearing once. Material: blood. The source of these receptors is a man aged 18-30 years in good health.

This clonotype showed up just once. This chain links TRBV18 with TRBJ2-3; the match to TRBD2 covers 7 bases. Trimming at V came to 2 bases and at J to 2 bases, leaving 10 bases not matched to a gene. The CDR3 consists of 17 residues. Per the germline V gene, CDR1 is KGHSH and CDR2 is LQKENI. CDR3 sequence reads: CASSPGPGGLPTDTQYF. The DNA of the CDR3 is TGTGCCAGCTCACCAGGGCCGGGAGGACTTCCCACAGATACGCAGTATTTT.

The rearrangement links TRBV6-6 to TRBJ2-7; maybe TRBD2 (6 bases). CDR3 size: 14 residues. V lost 3 bases to trimming and J lost 4 bases, with 13 bases between them. Germline-derived CDR1 and CDR2 are MNHNY and SVGAGI (reference sequence). CDR3 sequence reads: CASSYFQAGYEQYF. Here the CDR3 DNA reads TGTGCCAGCAGTTATTTCCAAGCGGGTTACGAGCAGTACTTC.

This chain connects TRBV10-3 to TRBJ2-7; 7 nucleotides line up with TRBD1. Germline V gene lookup returns CDR1 ENHRY and CDR2 SYGVKD. The trim removed 0 bases at V and 10 bases at J, leaving 9 bases unmatched. This CDR3 is 14 amino acids long. CDR3 sequence (DNA): TGTGCCATCAGTGAGTCTCAGGGGGACGAGGCCCAGTACTTC. This encodes CAISESQGDEAQYF.

CDR3 loop: CASSSGTQRDIQYF. In DNA, the CDR3 is TGCGCCAGCAGCTCCGGAACCCAAAGGGACATTCAGTACTTC. J is TRBJ2-4 and V is TRBV5-1; D unresolved. This CDR3 region has 14 residues. The V gene's germline CDR1 is SGHRS and CDR2 YFSETQ. The V and J ends lost 3 bases and 8 bases respectively, with 15 bases between them.

V usage is TRBV4-3 and J usage is TRBJ2-6; D gene uncertain. Germline V CDR1 and CDR2: LGHNA, YSLEER. V shed 0 bases and J shed 4 bases, with 4 bases lying between them. The CDR3 loop spans 14 amino acids. In DNA form, the CDR3 reads TGCGCCAGCAGCCAAGATGCCGGGGCCAACGTCCTGACTTTC. Encoded protein: CASSQDAGANVLTF.

This clonotype has just a few counts. This sequence joins TRBV29-1 and TRBJ1-5; D remains ambiguous. V was trimmed by 4 bases and J by 5 bases, leaving 9 bases between them. Looked up from germline, CDR1 is SQVTM and CDR2 is ANQGSEA. The CDR3 runs to 12 residues. This CDR3 is CSVGAGDQPQHF. CDR3 nucleotides: TGCAGCGTTGGGGCAGGCGATCAGCCCCAGCATTTT.

This clonotype was recorded once. This chain joins TRBV10-3 and TRBJ2-4, with TRBD1 identical over 7 bases. This CDR3 spans 14 amino acids. With 10 bases clipped from V and 13 bases from J, the junction kept 19 bases outside the gene matches. Germline V CDR1 and CDR2: ENHRY, SYGVKD. The CDR3 DNA follows: TGTGCCAGACCGCAGGGGGACAGAGACAATGAGCAGTACTTC. It codes for CARPQGDRDNEQYF.

This chain joins TRBV12-3 or TRBV12-4 and TRBJ1-2, with a possible D match to TRBD1 (5 bases). The CDR3 has 14 residues. Trimming took off 1 base at V and 5 bases at J, with 11 bases between the two ends. The chain's CDR3 is CASSLGAGQYGYTF. Written as DNA, the CDR3 is TGTGCCAGCAGTTTAGGGGCAGGGCAATATGGCTACACCTTC.